These T cell receptor beta chains were read from a single sample in a study of OX40 agonist ivuxolimab in advanced cancers. Sequencing used immunoSEQ multiplex PCR; TCRdb keeps in-frame clones, though not all of them. The sample holds 45,000 to 60,000 clones; approximately 91% are singletons and the top ten take around an eighth. The sequences come from CD4+ or CD8+ T cells sorted from blood, collected in a trial of the OX40 agonist ivuxolimab. Source of these receptors: an adult with an advanced solid tumor such as melanoma, head and neck, liver or kidney cancer. Each CDR3 is given without its conserved first and last residue. The order of the fields is J gene, V gene, CDR3 protein.

j_gene: TRBJ2-4; v_gene: TRBV5-1; CDR3aa: ASSLTSGSLDIQY
j_gene: TRBJ1-1; v_gene: TRBV7-9; CDR3aa: ASSQGGGDHTNTEAF
j_gene: TRBJ1-5; v_gene: TRBV19; CDR3aa: ASSQGQVLSNQPQH
j_gene: TRBJ1-4; v_gene: TRBV5-1; CDR3aa: ASSKQGTDEKLF
j_gene: TRBJ2-4; v_gene: TRBV28; CDR3aa: ASRPSGVGKNIQY
j_gene: TRBJ1-6; v_gene: TRBV6-6; CDR3aa: ASTRDRTYNSPLH
j_gene: TRBJ1-2; v_gene: TRBV18; CDR3aa: ASSRSGTGGDLTSGYT
j_gene: TRBJ1-3; v_gene: TRBV5-1; CDR3aa: ASSLGGPRSGNTIY
j_gene: TRBJ2-1; v_gene: TRBV19; CDR3aa: ASGGQGAGEQF
j_gene: TRBJ2-7; v_gene: TRBV28; CDR3aa: ASSYSFEQY
j_gene: TRBJ1-4; v_gene: TRBV7-2; CDR3aa: ASSLRTTEKLF
j_gene: TRBJ2-3; v_gene: TRBV5-8; CDR3aa: ASSLGGGPSDTQY
j_gene: TRBJ2-4; v_gene: TRBV4-1; CDR3aa: ASSHRLKNIQY
j_gene: TRBJ2-5; v_gene: TRBV7-3; CDR3aa: ASSPYRGTRETQY
j_gene: TRBJ1-2; v_gene: TRBV11-1; CDR3aa: ASSLGGHSKDGYT
j_gene: TRBJ1-1; v_gene: TRBV2; CDR3aa: ASSVMTGNTEAF
j_gene: TRBJ1-3; v_gene: TRBV29-1; CDR3aa: SVLGQNRNTIY
j_gene: TRBJ2-5; v_gene: TRBV10-3; CDR3aa: AISELRGEAQETQY
j_gene: TRBJ2-2; v_gene: TRBV9; CDR3aa: ASSVSITSGNTGELF
j_gene: TRBJ2-2; v_gene: TRBV5-1; CDR3aa: ASSLEGLSAGELF
j_gene: TRBJ2-5; v_gene: TRBV2; CDR3aa: ASSEATGQETQY
j_gene: TRBJ2-3; v_gene: TRBV9; CDR3aa: ASSTTLSGSTDTQY
j_gene: TRBJ2-2; v_gene: TRBV5-4; CDR3aa: ASSPRLAGNTGELF
j_gene: TRBJ2-7; v_gene: TRBV6-5; CDR3aa: ASRERTGSYEQY
j_gene: TRBJ2-1; v_gene: TRBV7-2; CDR3aa: ASSLIGVRNNEQF
j_gene: TRBJ1-6; v_gene: TRBV10-3; CDR3aa: ATGQQSNSPLH
j_gene: TRBJ2-3; v_gene: TRBV5-6; CDR3aa: ASSLTGSGTDTQY
j_gene: TRBJ1-6; v_gene: TRBV28; CDR3aa: ATQTGASPLH
j_gene: TRBJ2-5; v_gene: TRBV5-1; CDR3aa: ASSSYSYQETQY
j_gene: TRBJ1-2; v_gene: TRBV27; CDR3aa: ASSSPSSAANYGYT
j_gene: TRBJ1-4; v_gene: TRBV19; CDR3aa: ASSTSGAPNEKLF
j_gene: TRBJ2-7; v_gene: TRBV2; CDR3aa: AFSLAGTQSYEQY
j_gene: TRBJ1-1; v_gene: TRBV18; CDR3aa: ASSPGDPNTEAF
j_gene: TRBJ2-7; v_gene: TRBV6-1; CDR3aa: ASGGRGTYEQY
j_gene: .; v_gene: TRBV5-1; CDR3aa: ASSPSGGLSSYEQY
j_gene: TRBJ1-1; v_gene: TRBV7-9; CDR3aa: ASSLRTKYTEAF
j_gene: TRBJ2-5; v_gene: TRBV9; CDR3aa: ASSVMDRGPETQY
j_gene: TRBJ2-1; v_gene: TRBV9; CDR3aa: ASSGTSGLYNEQF
j_gene: TRBJ2-5; v_gene: TRBV28; CDR3aa: ASNSVGGQETQY
j_gene: TRBJ2-3; v_gene: TRBV6-1; CDR3aa: ASSEVIQDTQY
j_gene: TRBJ2-6; v_gene: TRBV28; CDR3aa: ASFPDGSGANVLT
j_gene: TRBJ2-3; v_gene: TRBV13; CDR3aa: ASSLEAGSLDTQY
j_gene: TRBJ1-2; v_gene: TRBV28; CDR3aa: ASSLRGILNYGYT
j_gene: TRBJ2-5; v_gene: TRBV4-1; CDR3aa: ASSQDRVYRDSQETQY
j_gene: TRBJ2-7; v_gene: TRBV5-6; CDR3aa: ASSLAPGNEQY
j_gene: TRBJ2-1; v_gene: TRBV4-1; CDR3aa: ASSPDYHIPGQGYNEQF
j_gene: TRBJ2-5; v_gene: TRBV5-4; CDR3aa: ASSPLAGARVETQH
j_gene: TRBJ2-7; v_gene: TRBV11-2; CDR3aa: ASSRTGGSGGEQY
j_gene: TRBJ2-7; v_gene: TRBV19; CDR3aa: ASSMGQNYEQY
j_gene: TRBJ2-7; v_gene: TRBV7-2; CDR3aa: ASSLVLTGQIN
j_gene: TRBJ2-7; v_gene: TRBV28; CDR3aa: ASSDATSGGTYEQY
j_gene: TRBJ2-1; v_gene: TRBV6-1; CDR3aa: ASISTSGRDNEQF
j_gene: TRBJ1-1; v_gene: TRBV5-6; CDR3aa: ASSSGLTGYTEAF
j_gene: TRBJ2-7; v_gene: TRBV5-8; CDR3aa: ASSPGQLISYEQY
j_gene: TRBJ1-2; v_gene: TRBV7-2; CDR3aa: ASSEGGSGNYGYT
j_gene: TRBJ2-7; v_gene: TRBV5-6; CDR3aa: ASSLNRGWFGEQY
j_gene: TRBJ2-1; v_gene: TRBV5-1; CDR3aa: ASSLSTGGQGEF
j_gene: TRBJ2-5; v_gene: TRBV9; CDR3aa: ASSVIGASGGTQETQY
j_gene: TRBJ1-5; v_gene: TRBV28; CDR3aa: ASSPGPAYSNQPQH